Below are 25 T cell receptor beta chains sequenced from a single sample in a study of blood T cell repertoires in COVID-19. The protocol was immunoSEQ multiplex PCR, while the TCRdb copy is restricted to in-frame clones and leaves out a portion. The sample includes over 80,000 clones, around 87% of them seen just once. Sequencing used peripheral blood. The receptors here all came from a human donor in a cohort sampled during active COVID-19.

V gene TRBV3-1 (or the pseudogene TRBV3-2) combines with J gene TRBJ1-2; D gene unclear. Germline CDR1 is LGHDT and CDR2 is YNNKEL (reference sequence). V lost 1 base, J lost 4 bases, and 16 bases lay in between. The CDR3 loop spans 16 amino acids. CDR3 in amino acids: CASSQAPSRLRYGYTF. CDR3 DNA: TGTGCCAGCAGCCAAGCTCCTAGTAGGCTCCGCTATGGCTACACCTTC.

This chain uses TRBV7-6 with TRBJ1-1, with D hard to call. V shed 1 base and J shed 5 bases, with 8 bases lying between them. The CDR3 totals 13 residues. Germline loops: CDR1 SGHVS, CDR2 FNYEAQ. As DNA, the CDR3 is TGTGCCAGCAGCTTAGACATTCGAACTGAAGCTTTCTTT. Amino acids: CASSLDIRTEAFF. Together with reference TRBV7-6 and TRBJ1-1, the CDR3 gives the full variable domain: GAGVSQSPRYKVTKRGQDVALRCDPISGHVSLYWYRQALGQGPEFLTYFNYEAQQDKSGLPNDRFSAERPEGSISTLTIQRTEQRDSAMYRCASSLDIRTEAFFGQGTRLTVV.

This chain uses TRBV7-2 with TRBJ2-3; possible D gene TRBD2, 5 bases. From germline, CDR1 is SGHTA and CDR2 FQGNSA. The V end lost 3 bases, the J end lost 3 bases, and 16 bases lay between the germline ends. This CDR3 is built from 16 residues. The chain's CDR3 is CASSFFHRGATDTQYF. The CDR3 DNA reads TGTGCCAGCAGCTTCTTTCATCGGGGAGCTACAGATACGCAGTATTTT.

This chain connects TRBV4-1 to TRBJ2-7, with a tentative D call TRBD1 (6 bases). V lost 1 base and J 4 bases, leaving 17 bases between the germline ends. This CDR3 region has 16 residues. Germline values: CDR1 MGHRA, CDR2 YSYEKL. CDR3: CASSQVSRTANYEQYF. DNA for the CDR3: TGCGCCAGCAGCCAAGTTTCCCGGACAGCCAATTACGAGCAGTACTTC.

This chain uses TRBV15 with TRBJ2-2; 13 bases match TRBD2. This CDR3 region has 17 residues. The junction had 1 base not matched to a gene; V was cut back by 2 bases and J by 1 base. Germline V lookup: CDR1 LNHNV, CDR2 YYDKDF (reference sequence). CDR3 sequence reads: CATSRRLAGGNTGELFF. The CDR3 nucleotides are TGTGCCACCAGCAGAAGACTAGCGGGAGGGAACACCGGGGAGCTGTTTTTT. Full variable domain (outside the CDR3, taken from reference TRBV15 and TRBJ2-2): DAMVIQNPRYQVTQFGKPVTLSCSQTLNHNVMYWYQQKSSQAPKLLFHYYDKDFNNEADTPDNFQSRRPNTSFCFLDIRSPGLGDTAMYLCATSRRLAGGNTGELFFGEGSRLTVL.

This clone was recorded only once. The chain recombines TRBV7-2 with TRBJ2-3; a weak D match, TRBD2 (5 bases). This CDR3 is 16 amino acids long. V lost 5 bases and J 1 base, leaving 16 bases between the germline ends. Germline assignment: CDR1 SGHTA and CDR2 FQGNSA. The CDR3 DNA sequence: TGTGCCAGCAGCCCCGGACTGGGTACTGGCACAGATACGCAGTATTTT. It encodes CASSPGLGTGTDTQYF.

This chain joins TRBV7-3 and TRBJ2-1; weak D call: TRBD2 (5 bases). This CDR3 has 14 residues. Germline V gives CDR1 SGHTA, CDR2 FQGTGA. With 5 bases removed from V and 5 bases from J, the gap between germline ends came to 13 bases. The CDR3 reads CASSPLGAHNEQFF. The CDR3 nucleotides read TGTGCCAGCAGCCCATTGGGAGCCCACAATGAGCAGTTCTTC.

The rearrangement links TRBV5-1 to TRBJ2-4; TRBD1 matches at 11 bases. This CDR3 is 15 amino acids long. The germline V gene has CDR1 SGHRS and CDR2 YFSETQ. V trimming: 4 bases; J trimming: 6 bases; junction bases outside the gene matches: 6. The CDR3 loop is CASSAGTGGTNIQYF. CDR3 sequence (DNA): TGCGCCAGCAGCGCCGGGACAGGGGGAACAAACATTCAGTACTTC.

The chain couples TRBV5-1 to TRBJ2-7; D is uncertain. V lost 0 bases and J 2 bases, leaving 9 bases between the germline ends. Germline-derived CDR1 and CDR2 are SGHRS and YFSETQ. The CDR3 is 14 residues long. CDR3 region: CASSLDSSTYEQYF. The CDR3 bases are TGCGCCAGCAGCTTGGACTCCTCTACCTACGAGCAGTACTTC.

V and J are TRBV4-2 and TRBJ1-2, with 9 bases aligning to TRBD1. Germline values: CDR1 LGHNA, CDR2 YNFKEQ. V lost 1 base to trimming and J lost 5 bases; unmatched junction nucleotides: 5. The CDR3 spans 15 residues. CDR3 amino acids: CASSQAAGQGYGYTF. CDR3 nucleotides: TGTGCCAGCAGCCAAGCTGCAGGACAGGGGTATGGCTACACCTTC.

The chain employs TRBV5-1 and TRBJ2-5; TRBD1 is a possible D gene (5 bases). CDR1 is SGHRS and CDR2 is YFSETQ in the germline V gene. The CDR3 totals 13 residues. The ends were cut back, 3 bases at V and 1 base at J, with 7 bases in the middle. The CDR3 DNA reads as TGCGCCAGCAGCTGGACACCCCAAGAGACCCAGTACTTC. Protein sequence: CASSWTPQETQYF.

As regards this clone: A junction end diverges from the germline sequence, so it may reflect a read error. This chain joins TRBV4-1 and TRBJ2-3; D might be TRBD1 (6 bases). The CDR3 consists of 13 residues. Germline V gene lookup returns CDR1 MGHRA and CDR2 YSYEKL. The CDR3 here is CASSQEPKRGQNF. Written as DNA, the CDR3 is TGCGCCAGCAGCCAAGAGCCAAAACGAGGACAGAATTTT.

The chain carries TRBV5-1 and TRBJ2-7; no clear D gene. V was cut by 0 bases and J by 2 bases, with 6 bases left in between. This CDR3 has 13 amino acids. Germline CDR1 is SGHRS and CDR2 is YFSETQ. The CDR3 here is CASSLGSPYEQYF. CDR3 DNA: TGCGCCAGCAGCTTGGGGAGCCCCTACGAGCAGTACTTC.

The chain couples TRBV19 to TRBJ2-3; D may be TRBD2 (6 bases). Trimming cost V 6 bases and J 2 bases, with 15 bases left between them. Germline V lookup: CDR1 LNHDA, CDR2 SQIVND (reference sequence). The CDR3 spans 15 residues. This CDR3 is CASSPRDWTTDTQYF. CDR3 nucleotide sequence: TGTGCCAGTAGCCCCCGGGACTGGACCACAGATACGCAGTATTTT.

The chain recombines TRBV3-1 (or the pseudogene TRBV3-2) with TRBJ2-3; TRBD2 might be the D (6 bases). The CDR3 has 14 amino acids. Germline V lookup: CDR1 LGHDT, CDR2 YNNKEL (reference sequence). Deletions cut 4 bases from V and 3 bases from J, with 11 bases between. CDR3 protein: CASSPGRGTDTQYF. CDR3 nucleotides: TGTGCCAGCAGCCCCGGGAGAGGGACAGATACGCAGTATTTT.

This chain uses TRBV5-1 with TRBJ2-7, with 11 bases matching TRBD2. V was clipped by 4 bases and J by 5 bases; unmatched bases: 8. The germline V gene has CDR1 SGHRS and CDR2 YFSETQ. There are 15 residues in the CDR3. The CDR3 loop reads CASSSGTSGKNEQYF. As DNA, the CDR3 is TGCGCCAGCAGCAGCGGGACTAGCGGAAAGAACGAGCAGTACTTC.

J is TRBJ2-7 and V is TRBV19; tentative D call: TRBD2 (5 bases). Germline V gene sequence: CDR1 LNHDA, CDR2 SQIVND (reference sequence). The CDR3 spans 16 residues. Deletions cut 2 bases from V and 7 bases from J, with 21 bases between. Here the CDR3 DNA reads TGTGCCAGTAGTATACGGGCTAGCCCCTTGGGTGATGAGCAGTACTTC. As protein: CASSIRASPLGDEQYF.

J is TRBJ2-7 and V is TRBV3-1 (or the pseudogene TRBV3-2), with TRBD2 identical over 8 bases. V was clipped by 1 base and J by 3 bases; unmatched bases: 11. Germline lookup yields CDR1 LGHDT and CDR2 YNNKEL (reference sequence). The CDR3 is made up of 17 amino acids. The CDR3 bases are TGTGCCAGCAGCCAAGGTCTCGGTACTAGCGGATACTACGAGCAGTACTTC. Protein sequence: CASSQGLGTSGYYEQYF.

The gene calls are TRBV6-5 and TRBJ1-5; 7 bases match TRBD1. After removal of 6 bases from V and 0 bases from J, the junction contained 5 bases not matched to a gene. The CDR3 sequence is 15 residues long. Germline loops: CDR1 MNHEY, CDR2 SVGAGI. The CDR3 DNA reads as TGTGCCAGCAGGGGGGGACAGCTTAGCAATCAGCCCCAGCATTTT. Translation: CASRGGQLSNQPQHF.

The chain links TRBV11-2 to TRBJ1-1; the D gene is possibly TRBD1 (5 bases). This CDR3 has 15 amino acids. Germline V gene data show CDR1 as SGHAT and CDR2 as FQNNGV. Trimming took 3 bases from V and 5 from J, leaving 16 bases between them. CDR3 nucleotides: TGTGCCAGCAGCTTGGGGGACCGGCGGGAAACTGAAGCTTTCTTT. Its translation is CASSLGDRRETEAFF.

The V call is TRBV19, the J call TRBJ2-1; maybe TRBD1 (5 bases). This CDR3 has 13 amino acids. Germline V gene sequence: CDR1 LNHDA, CDR2 SQIVND (reference sequence). The ends were cut back, 4 bases at V and 3 bases at J, with 7 bases in the middle. CDR3 sequence: CASSTQDYNEQFF. The CDR3 region has the DNA TGTGCCAGTAGTACACAGGACTACAATGAGCAGTTCTTC. The complete variable domain, with remaining parts taken from reference TRBV19 and TRBJ2-1, reads DGGITQSPKYLFRKEGQNVTLSCEQNLNHDAMYWYRQDPGQGLRLIYYSQIVNDFQKGDIAEGYSVSREKKESFPLTVTSAQKNPTAFYLCASSTQDYNEQFFGPGTRLTVL.

The V call is TRBV5-1, the J call TRBJ2-3; 8 bases align to TRBD1. In germline, CDR1 is SGHRS, CDR2 YFSETQ. This CDR3 is built from 14 residues. After removal of 3 bases from V and 4 bases from J, the junction contained 4 bases not matched to a gene. The DNA of the CDR3 is TGCGCCAGCAGCTCAGTACAGGGGGCAGATACGCAGTATTTT. It translates to CASSSVQGADTQYF.

The J gene is TRBJ2-1, the V gene TRBV19; D unresolved. Germline V gene sequence: CDR1 LNHDA, CDR2 SQIVND (reference sequence). The CDR3 length is 17 residues. Deletions cut 4 bases from V and 3 bases from J, with 19 bases between. The CDR3 protein is CASSTPQATRLYNEQFF. CDR3 in DNA: TGTGCCAGTAGTACCCCTCAAGCCACCCGCCTCTACAATGAGCAGTTCTTC.

The gene calls are TRBV2 and TRBJ2-1; TRBD2 agrees at 11 bases. The germline V gene has CDR1 SNHLY and CDR2 FYNNEI. J gave up 4 bases and V 6 bases, and 5 bases lay outside the gene matches. The CDR3 loop spans 15 amino acids. CDR3 protein: CASRSGTSGYNEQFF. Written as DNA, the CDR3 is TGTGCCAGCAGGTCAGGGACTAGCGGATACAATGAGCAGTTCTTC.

V is TRBV10-3 and J is TRBJ1-1, with D possibly being TRBD1 (5 bases). The length of the CDR3 is 17 residues. Germline V CDR1 and CDR2: ENHRY, SYGVKD. With 3 bases removed from V and 1 base from J, the gap between germline ends came to 18 bases. CDR3 residues: CAISDTNPKTANTEAFF. CDR3 nucleotide sequence: TGTGCCATCAGTGACACCAACCCAAAGACAGCGAACACTGAAGCTTTCTTT.